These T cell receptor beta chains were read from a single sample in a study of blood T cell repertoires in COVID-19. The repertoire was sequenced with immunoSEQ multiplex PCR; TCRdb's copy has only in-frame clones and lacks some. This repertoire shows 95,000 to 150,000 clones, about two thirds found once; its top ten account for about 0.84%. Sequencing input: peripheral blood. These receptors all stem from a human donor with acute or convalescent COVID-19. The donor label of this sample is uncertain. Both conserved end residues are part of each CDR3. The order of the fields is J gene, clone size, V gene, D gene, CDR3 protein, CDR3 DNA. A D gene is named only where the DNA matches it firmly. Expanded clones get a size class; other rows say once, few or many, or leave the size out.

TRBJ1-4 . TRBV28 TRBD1 CASTPLQGIVEVNEKLFF TGTGCCAGCACCCCCTTACAGGGGATAGTGGAAGTTAATGAAAAACTGTTTTTT
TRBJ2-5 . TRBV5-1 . CASSGAGHTNQETQYF TGCGCCAGCAGCGGGGCCGGTCACACGAACCAAGAGACCCAGTACTTC
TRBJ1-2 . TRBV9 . CASSVGSSYGYTF TGTGCCAGCAGCGTAGGGAGTTCCTATGGCTACACCTTC
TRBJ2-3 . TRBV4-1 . CASSPFLASTDTQYF TGCGCCAGCAGCCCCTTCCTAGCTAGCACAGATACGCAGTATTTT
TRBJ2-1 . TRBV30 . CAWTGSSYNEQFF TGTGCCTGGACCGGGAGCTCCTACAATGAGCAGTTCTTC
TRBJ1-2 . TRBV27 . CASSSGTLSLRDGYTF TGTGCCAGCAGTTCCGGGACACTAAGCTTACGGGATGGCTACACCTTC
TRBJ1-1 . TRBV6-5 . CASSMGAGDTEAFF TGTGCCAGCAGTATGGGGGCTGGGGACACTGAAGCTTTCTTT
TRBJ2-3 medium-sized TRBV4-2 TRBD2 CASSQVAPGLASGDTQYF TGTGCCAGCAGCCAAGTGGCGCCGGGACTAGCATCAGGAGATACGCAGTATTTT
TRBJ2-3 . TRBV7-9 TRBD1 CASSAFGTGTTDTQYF TGTGCCAGCAGCGCGTTCGGGACAGGGACCACAGATACGCAGTATTTT
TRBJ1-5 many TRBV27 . CASRLWAGDQPQHF TGTGCCAGCAGGCTTTGGGCGGGGGATCAGCCCCAGCATTTT
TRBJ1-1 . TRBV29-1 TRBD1 CSVEEGTGTEAFF TGCAGCGTTGAAGAGGGGACAGGCACTGAAGCTTTCTTT
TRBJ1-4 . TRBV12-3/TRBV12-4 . CASSFYEKLFF TGTGCCAGCAGTTTCTATGAAAAACTGTTTTTT
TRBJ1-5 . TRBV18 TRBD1 CASSWDRASNQPQHF TGTGCCAGCTCATGGGACAGGGCTAGCAATCAGCCCCAGCATTTT
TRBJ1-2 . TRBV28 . CASSLWDSYGYTF TGTGCCAGCAGTTTATGGGACAGCTATGGCTACACCTTC
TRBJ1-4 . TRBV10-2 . CASSDPLGREEKLFF TGCGCCAGCAGTGACCCGCTGGGGAGGGAGGAAAAACTGTTTTTT
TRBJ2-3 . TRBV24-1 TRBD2 CATSDTGLVADTQYF TGTGCCACCAGTGACACGGGACTAGTAGCCGATACGCAGTATTTT
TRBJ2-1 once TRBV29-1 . CSARPGQGYNEQFF TGCAGCGCCCGACCTGGGCAGGGCTACAATGAGCAGTTCTTC
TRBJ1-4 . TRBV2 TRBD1 CASSDRQGGEKLFF TGTGCCAGCAGTGACCGACAGGGGGGCGAAAAACTGTTTTTT
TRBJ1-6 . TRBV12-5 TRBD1 CASGLTPGTGSNSPLHF TGTGCTAGTGGTTTGACCCCAGGGACAGGGAGTAATTCACCCCTCCACTTT
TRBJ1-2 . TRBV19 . CASSIAANYGYTF TGTGCCAGTAGTATAGCAGCTAACTATGGCTACACCTTC
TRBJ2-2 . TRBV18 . CASSPSNTGELFF TGTGCCAGCTCACCCTCGAACACCGGGGAGCTGTTTTTT
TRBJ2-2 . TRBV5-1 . CASSLQGIKTGELFF TGCGCCAGCAGCTTGCAGGGAATCAAAACCGGGGAGCTGTTTTTT
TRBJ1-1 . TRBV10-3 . CAISDTTVNTEAFF TGTGCCATCAGCGATACGACAGTGAACACTGAAGCTTTCTTT
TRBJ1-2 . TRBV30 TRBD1 CAWSVPGQERYTF TGTGCCTGGAGTGTACCTGGACAGGAAAGGTACACCTTC
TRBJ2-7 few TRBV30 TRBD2 CAWSAGGLRSYEQYF TGTGCCTGGAGTGCTGGGGGACTACGCTCCTACGAGCAGTACTTC
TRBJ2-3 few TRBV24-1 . CATRSLITGTQYF TGTGCCACCCGTTCGTTGATTACAGGGACGCAGTATTTT
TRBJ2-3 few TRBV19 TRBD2 CASSYARGTSTDTQYF TGTGCCAGTAGTTATGCGCGGGGGACCAGCACAGATACGCAGTATTTT
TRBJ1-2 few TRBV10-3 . CAISTAMERLYYGYTF TGTGCCATCAGTACGGCAATGGAGCGCCTCTACTATGGCTACACCTTC
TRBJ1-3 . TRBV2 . CASSDRVGGNTIYF TGTGCCAGCAGTGACAGGGTTGGTGGAAACACCATATATTTT
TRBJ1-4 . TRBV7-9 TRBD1 CASSPGQVGTWFF TGTGCCAGCAGCCCCGGACAGGTCGGTACATGGTTTTTT
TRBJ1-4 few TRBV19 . CASSGDFGLGEKLFF TGTGCCAGTAGTGGCGACTTTGGGTTGGGTGAAAAACTGTTTTTT
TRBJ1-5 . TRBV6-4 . CASSAEGGQPRHF TGTGCCAGCAGTGCCGAAGGCGGTCAGCCCCGGCATTTT
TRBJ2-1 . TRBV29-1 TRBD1 CSVHRGNGYNEQFF TGCAGCGTACACAGGGGGAACGGTTACAATGAGCAGTTCTTC
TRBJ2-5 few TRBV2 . CASRGGTGSQETQYF TGTGCCAGCAGAGGAGGGACCGGGAGTCAAGAGACCCAGTACTTC
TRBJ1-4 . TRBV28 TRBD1 CASSQNGQGLSEKLFF TGTGCCAGCAGTCAAAACGGACAGGGGCTTTCCGAAAAACTGTTTTTT
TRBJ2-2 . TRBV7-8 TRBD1 CASSSRGQVTGELFF TGTGCCAGCAGCTCCCGGGGACAGGTCACCGGGGAGCTGTTTTTT
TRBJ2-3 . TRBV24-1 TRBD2 CATGGLAGTDTQYF TGTGCCACCGGGGGACTAGCGGGCACAGATACGCAGTATTTT
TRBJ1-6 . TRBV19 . CASSIKGNYSPLHF TGTGCCAGTAGTATAAAGGGGAACTATTCACCCCTCCACTTT
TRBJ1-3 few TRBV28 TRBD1 CASSGQMFHSGNTIYF TGTGCCAGTTCGGGACAGATGTTCCACTCTGGAAACACCATATATTTT
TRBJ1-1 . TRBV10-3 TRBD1 CAIRTPGQGSGVNTEAFF TGTGCCATCAGGACCCCGGGACAGGGATCAGGTGTGAACACTGAAGCTTTCTTT
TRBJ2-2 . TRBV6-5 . CATNTGRNTGELFF TGTGCCACCAATACCGGGAGAAACACCGGGGAGCTGTTTTTT